This TCR beta chain was found in a study of Graves' ophthalmopathy and Graves' hyperthyroidism. Looking at the study overall: The study drew peripheral blood at initial diagnosis, before any treatment. Whole-study results and caveats: The model's prediction of ophthalmopathy progression had 70.59% sensitivity and around 78% specificity.

Amplification from RNA transcripts yielded the TCR beta CDR3 regions. Amplification began with first-round RT-PCR using HTBI primers, then second-round multiplex PCR was performed. One entry per CDR3 protein, called by TCRdb with MiXCR from the multiplex PCR reads. In the table there are some 170,000 distinct CDR3 sequences, approximately 40% of which are singletons. Ophthalmopathy donors were characterized by moderate-to-severe activity, CAS of at least 3, NOSPECS of at least 4, and duration under 3 months. The CDR3 has 15 amino acids. V lost 5 bases and J 3 bases, leaving 19 bases between the germline ends. CDR1 is DFQATT, CDR2 SNEGSKA, per germline (reference sequence). This clonotype came up many times. Its antigen is still unknown.

The J gene is TRBJ1-1, the V gene TRBV20-1, with D hard to call. Sequenced sample: peripheral blood. The sequence was collected from a young man with Graves' ophthalmopathy. CDR3 sequence: CSADTSGTGDTEAFF. CDR3 DNA sequence: TGCAGTGCTGACACCTCAGGCACCGGGGACACTGAAGCTTTCTTT.